This T cell receptor (beta chain) came from a study of blood T cell repertoires in COVID-19. In the study overall: Sites across the United States, Italy and Spain contributed samples from acute and convalescent COVID-19. The cDNA or gDNA used as material had been derived from T cells, B-cell-depleted T cells, or PBMCs.

The Seattle patients joined while their infection was active and were tracked longitudinally afterward. Using immunoSEQ multiplex PCR, the repertoire was profiled, and TCRdb retains in-frame clones only, with some absent. The data show approximately 110,000 clones, 85% to 90% seen once. Germline V lookup: CDR1 MNHEY, CDR2 SVGAGI. V was shortened by 0 bases and J by 5 bases, with 5 bases between the two germline ends. The CDR3 has 13 amino acids. This receptor was obtained from a woman aged 55-75 years with COVID-19, enrolled during active disease. The sequencing sample was made of peripheral blood. J is TRBJ2-1 and V is TRBV6-5; perhaps TRBD2 as D (5 bases). CDR3 protein: CASSYSRDNEQFF. CDR3 DNA sequence: TGTGCCAGCAGTTACTCGCGGGACAATGAGCAGTTCTTC.